A selection of T cell receptor beta chains follows, all from one sample in a study of cytomegalovirus exposure and HLA in healthy donors. Profiling relied on immunoSEQ multiplex PCR, and the TCRdb table lists in-frame clones only, not all of them. The table records under 200,000 clones, approximately 80% of them present only once. Material: PBMCs. Receptor source: a man aged 45-60 years in good health and CMV-seropositive. Both conserved end residues are part of each CDR3. D genes are given only for firm matches. Where a row states a size, it is once, few, many or the class of an expanded clone; other rows omit it.

>TRBV27|.|.|TRBJ1-5
TGTGCCAGCAGCCCACAGGGATTTAATAGCAATCAGCCCCAGCATTTT
CASSPQGFNSNQPQHF
>TRBV5-1|TRBD2|.|TRBJ2-3
TGCGCCAGCAGCATTCGACTAGCGGGGCGGCATACGCAGTATTTT
CASSIRLAGRHTQYF
>TRBV5-1|.|once|TRBJ1-1
TGCGCCAGCAGCTTGTTAACAGGGAACACTGAAGCTTTCTTT
CASSLLTGNTEAFF
>TRBV4-2|.|few|TRBJ1-3
TGTGCCAGCAGCCAAGATACAGACTCTGGAAACACCATATATTTT
CASSQDTDSGNTIYF
>TRBV7-9|.|.|TRBJ1-1
TGTGCCAGCAGCCCCAGGTTAGGGGAGGACACTGAAGCTTTCTTT
CASSPRLGEDTEAFF
>TRBV29-1|TRBD2|.|TRBJ2-1
TGCAGCGTTATGTCTAGCGGGGGGGCTTACAATGAGCAGTTCTTC
CSVMSSGGAYNEQFF
>TRBV5-5|.|.|TRBJ2-3
TGTGCCAGCAGCTTGCAGCAGGGGCGGCGCTTAAGAGATACGCAGTATTTT
CASSLQQGRRLRDTQYF
>TRBV19|.|once|TRBJ1-3
TGTGCCAGTAGTATAAGCGAACCCTATGGGAACACCATATATTTT
CASSISEPYGNTIYF
>TRBV2|TRBD1|.|TRBJ1-1
TGTGCCAGCATACAGGACAGGCACACTGAAGCTTTCTTT
CASIQDRHTEAFF
>TRBV19|.|.|TRBJ1-5
TGTGCCAGTAGTAATCAGGGTTATCAGCCCCAGCATTTT
CASSNQGYQPQHF
>TRBV7-3|TRBD1|.|TRBJ2-7
TGTGCCAGCAGCCGCTCCCGGGACAGCGGCGAGCAGTACTTC
CASSRSRDSGEQYF
>TRBV7-9|.|.|TRBJ1-1
TGTGCCACCTCTGAGGCTTTAGAGCTGAACACTGAAGCTTTCTTT
CATSEALELNTEAFF
>TRBV11-3|.|few|TRBJ1-2
TGTGCCAGCAGCTTAGCGAGGGACATTTATGGCTACACCTTC
CASSLARDIYGYTF
>TRBV25-1|.|few|TRBJ1-2
TGTGCCAGCAGCCCAGGGTGGGGCTACACCTTC
CASSPGWGYTF
>TRBV5-1|.|.|TRBJ1-1
TGCGCCAGCAGCTCCTGGGGGCCTCAGGAGGAAGCTTTCTTT
CASSSWGPQEEAFF
>TRBV2|.|.|TRBJ2-4
TGTGCCAGCAGTGAGGAGGGGGCTTCCAAAAACATTCAGTACTTC
CASSEEGASKNIQYF
>TRBV4-3|TRBD1|once|TRBJ1-2
TGCGCCAGCAGCCGCCGGGACAGGGGGAGGAGAGCTAACTATGGCTACACCTTC
CASSRRDRGRRANYGYTF
>TRBV5-1|TRBD1|.|TRBJ1-5
TGCGCCAGCAGCTTGACAGGGGGTCAGCCCCAGCATTTT
CASSLTGGQPQHF
>TRBV27|TRBD2|.|TRBJ2-1
TGTGCCAGTCAGGATCGGACTAGCTCCTACAATGAGCAGTTCTTC
CASQDRTSSYNEQFF
>TRBV21-1|.|.|TRBJ2-5
TGTGCCAGCAGCAAAGTTGAGTACCAAGAGACCCAGTACTTC
CASSKVEYQETQYF
>TRBV2|.|.|TRBJ1-2
TGTGCCAGCAGCCAACAGGGTTTCTATGGCTACACCTTC
CASSQQGFYGYTF
>TRBV18|TRBD1|once|TRBJ2-7
TGTGCCAGCTCAACGACAGGGGCGAACTCCTACGAGCAGTACTTC
CASSTTGANSYEQYF
>TRBV9|.|.|TRBJ2-1
TGTGCCAGCAGCGTAGCGCCTAGCGACTATAACAATGAGCAGTTCTTC
CASSVAPSDYNNEQFF
>TRBV4-1|.|few|TRBJ2-7
TGCGCCAGCAGCCAAGATACGGGAGCGGCTACCTACGAGCAGTACTTC
CASSQDTGAATYEQYF
>TRBV19|.|.|TRBJ2-1
TGTGCCAGTAGTATAGGAAGCGGAGACAATGAGCAGTTCTTC
CASSIGSGDNEQFF
>TRBV6-5|.|.|TRBJ2-5
TGTGCCAGCAGTTACTCGCGGCTAGAGGTAGAGACCCAGTACTTC
CASSYSRLEVETQYF
>TRBV28|.|.|TRBJ1-1
TGTGCCAGCAGTCGTTGGGGGGGACAAATGAACACTGAAGCTTTCTTT
CASSRWGGQMNTEAFF
>TRBV15|.|.|TRBJ1-1
TGTGCCACCAGCCCTAGGAGAGACAGACGATGGAACACTGAAGCTTTCTTT
CATSPRRDRRWNTEAFF
>TRBV7-9|TRBD1|.|TRBJ1-1
TGTGCCAGCAGCCCGAGACAGGGTAGGGTGAACACTGAAGCTTTCTTT
CASSPRQGRVNTEAFF
>TRBV10-3|.|.|TRBJ1-4
TGTGCCATCAGTGAGTCGACGGGGAACCCAACTAATGAAAAACTGTTTTTT
CAISESTGNPTNEKLFF
>TRBV5-1|.|.|TRBJ1-4
TGCGCCAGCAGCGGAGGGGAGGGGGAAAAACTGTTTTTT
CASSGGEGEKLFF
>TRBV7-7|.|.|TRBJ2-2
TGTGCTAGCAGCTTAGGGCAGGACACCGGGGAGCTGTTTTTT
CASSLGQDTGELFF
>TRBV6-5|TRBD1|.|TRBJ1-4
TGTGCCAGCAGGGGTCCGACAGGGGGCTTTGAAAAACTGTTTTTT
CASRGPTGGFEKLFF
>TRBV29-1|.|few|TRBJ2-7
TGCAGCGTTGAGTTAGTGGGCGGAGGACTCTACGAGCAGTACTTC
CSVELVGGGLYEQYF
>TRBV29-1|.|once|TRBJ2-6
TGCAGCGTTGAGGGGGCTGGGACCAACGTCCTGACTTTC
CSVEGAGTNVLTF
>TRBV5-5|.|few|TRBJ2-7
TGTGCCAGCAGCTTCGAGTACTACGAGCAGTACTTC
CASSFEYYEQYF
>TRBV30|.|few|TRBJ1-4
TGTGCCTGGAGTACGGTGGTCAATGAAAAACTGTTTTTT
CAWSTVVNEKLFF
>TRBV29-1|.|.|TRBJ2-1
TGCAGCGTTGAAGTCAACTCCTATGAGCAGTTCTTC
CSVEVNSYEQFF
>TRBV19|.|.|TRBJ1-5
TGTGCCAGTAGTACAGGGGTAAGCAATCAGCCCCAGCATTTT
CASSTGVSNQPQHF
>TRBV7-2|.|.|TRBJ2-1
TGTGCCAGCAGCTTAATGGGGGGGCGATACAATGAGCAGTTCTTC
CASSLMGGRYNEQFF
>TRBV29-1|.|.|TRBJ1-2
TGCAGCGGGACGGACAATAACTATGGCTACACCTTC
CSGTDNNYGYTF
>TRBV28|TRBD1|.|TRBJ2-3
TGTGCCAGCAGTTTGCCCCAGGGGGCTTCAGATACGCAGTATTTT
CASSLPQGASDTQYF
>TRBV7-2|.|once|TRBJ2-3
TGTGCCAGCAGCTTAGTGGGGGCCAGGGCGCAGTATTTT
CASSLVGARAQYF
>TRBV7-3|TRBD2|once|TRBJ2-1
TGTGCCAGCAGACCCCCCGGGAGCGGGAGCAATGAGCAGTTCTTC
CASRPPGSGSNEQFF
>TRBV19|.|.|TRBJ2-3
TGTGCCAGTAGTATCGGGGGCACAGATACGCAGTATTTT
CASSIGGTDTQYF
>TRBV29-1|TRBD2|.|TRBJ2-7
TGCAGCGTTTTAGCGGGAGGGACATACGAGCAGTACTTC
CSVLAGGTYEQYF
>TRBV4-2|.|few|TRBJ2-3
TGTGCCAGCAGCCAGTCTAGGATCACAGATACGCAGTATTTT
CASSQSRITDTQYF
>TRBV2|.|.|TRBJ1-4
TGTGCCAGCAGGACACATGGTAGTAGTGAAAAACTGTTTTTT
CASRTHGSSEKLFF